Shown below are 20 T cell receptor beta chains from a single sample sequenced in a study of response to subunit inactivated influenza vaccine. TCRdb reanalysed the RT-PCR reads using MiXCR and keeps one entry per CDR3 protein. The sample has roughly 500,000 distinct CDR3 sequences, approximately 20% seen once; the top ten hold 2.8%. These data also formed part of another study, on T cells expressing NK-cell markers. As reported in that work: 5'RACE template switching built TCR beta cDNA with unique molecular identifiers.

The material sequenced was CD4+ T cells sorted from PBMCs, taken roughly 12 days after vaccination. Every receptor here comes from a man between 45 and 60 years old who received an inactivated influenza vaccine.

The rearrangement uses TRBV12-3 or TRBV12-4 and TRBJ2-1, with a tentative D call TRBD1 (6 bases). Trimming shortened V by 7 bases and J by 5 bases, and 18 bases separated the two germline ends. CDR3 length equals 15 residues. CDR3 amino acids: CASKPPGHINNEQFF. The DNA for the CDR3 is TGTGCCAGCAAACCGCCGGGACACATAAACAATGAGCAGTTCTTC.

The genes are TRBV20-1 and TRBJ2-7; possibly TRBD1 for D (6 bases). The CDR3 consists of 15 residues. The V end lost 5 bases, the J end lost 7 bases, and 24 bases lay between the germline ends. The germline V gene has CDR1 DFQATT and CDR2 SNEGSKA (reference sequence). The CDR3 coding sequence is TGCAGTGCTTCCGGGACAAACCTACCTGCTAGGGAGCAGTACTTC. Its protein product is CSASGTNLPAREQYF.

The rearrangement links TRBV7-9 to TRBJ2-3, with TRBD2 identical over 7 bases. Per the germline V gene, CDR1 is SEHNR and CDR2 is FQNEAQ (reference sequence). Unmatched junction bases numbered 11, after V lost 8 bases and J lost 0 bases. The CDR3 runs to 16 residues. The CDR3 is CASPPAAGSSTDTQYF. Here the CDR3 DNA reads TGTGCCAGCCCCCCGGCAGCGGGATCTAGCACAGATACGCAGTATTTT.

This sequence joins TRBV12-3 or TRBV12-4 and TRBJ1-2, with 7 bases lining up with TRBD1. The CDR3 loop spans 15 amino acids. V lost 6 bases, J lost 8 bases, and 15 bases stayed unmatched. For the CDR3, the DNA is TGTGCCAGCAGCAAACCGGGACAGATCCGCAGCGGCTACACCTTC. It translates to CASSKPGQIRSGYTF.

This clonotype has just a few counts. The chain is built from TRBV20-1 and TRBJ1-2, with TRBD1 as a possible D gene (6 bases). Trimming removed 6 bases from V and 0 bases from J, with 8 bases in between. The germline CDR1 and CDR2 sequences are DFQATT and SNEGSKA (reference sequence). CDR3 length equals 12 residues. The CDR3 region is CSAGQPNYGYTF. The CDR3 DNA reads as TGCAGTGCCGGACAGCCTAACTATGGCTACACCTTC.

This clonotype was picked up a small number of times. In DNA, the CDR3 is TGTGCCAGCAGCTTAGTCCAGACTGCAACTAATGAAAAACTGTTTTTT. It encodes CASSLVQTATNEKLFF. The genes are TRBV7-2 and TRBJ1-4; no clear D. CDR3 length: 16 residues. The ends were cut back, 1 base at V and 0 bases at J, with 9 bases in the middle. Germline-derived CDR1 and CDR2 are SGHTA and FQGNSA.

J is TRBJ2-7 and V is TRBV20-1, with 9 bases identical to TRBD1. J gave up 4 bases and V 3 bases, and 7 bases lay outside the gene matches. Germline-derived CDR1 and CDR2 are DFQATT and SNEGSKA (reference sequence). This CDR3 is built from 14 residues. As DNA, the CDR3 is TGCAGTGCTAGCTCGGGACAGGGTATTTACGAGCAGTACTTC. It encodes CSASSGQGIYEQYF.

This clonotype was seen at least ten times. This chain connects TRBV28 to TRBJ1-2; 8 positions agree with TRBD1. Germline V gives CDR1 MDHEN, CDR2 SYDVKM. The CDR3 is 15 residues long. The junction had 8 bases not matched to a gene; V was cut back by 5 bases and J by 3 bases. The CDR3: CASSAWGQADYGYTF. The DNA of the CDR3 is TGTGCCAGCAGTGCGTGGGGACAGGCAGACTATGGCTACACCTTC.

The chain couples TRBV20-1 to TRBJ2-1, with D maybe TRBD2 (5 bases). The length of the CDR3 is 14 residues. Germline loops: CDR1 DFQATT, CDR2 SNEGSKA (reference sequence). The CDR3 DNA is TGCAGGCCCAAAACGGGGAGCTCCTACAATGAGCAGTTCTTC. It translates to CRPKTGSSYNEQFF.

This clonotype was found once. CDR3: CASSLAGGRTNEKLFF. In DNA form, the CDR3 reads TGCGCCAGCAGCTTGGCAGGGGGCCGGACCAATGAAAAACTGTTTTTT. V gene TRBV5-1 combines with J gene TRBJ1-4, with 8 bases identical to TRBD1. Germline V gene data show CDR1 as SGHRS and CDR2 as YFSETQ. The CDR3 consists of 16 residues. Trimming took 0 bases from V and 5 from J; bases not matched to a gene: 6. Using reference TRBV5-1 and TRBJ1-4 for the parts outside the CDR3, the full variable domain is KAGVTQTPRYLIKTRGQQVTLSCSPISGHRSVSWYQQTPGQGLQFLFEYFSETQRNKGNFPGRFSGRQFSNSRSEMNVSTLELGDSALYLCASSLAGGRTNEKLFFGSGTQLSVL.

This chain uses TRBV29-1 with TRBJ2-1; TRBD2 matches at 10 bases. CDR1 and CDR2 from the germline V gene are SQVTM and ANQGSEA. This CDR3 comprises 13 residues. V shed 8 bases and J 3 bases; nucleotides not matched to a gene: 4. The CDR3 reads CSQRGGHYNEQFF. The CDR3 region has the DNA TGCAGCCAGCGGGGGGGTCACTACAATGAGCAGTTCTTC.

The genes are TRBV9 and TRBJ2-7; 9 bases line up with TRBD2. Per the germline V gene, CDR1 is SGDLS and CDR2 is YYNGEE. V lost 1 base, J lost 7 bases, and 9 bases stayed unmatched. The CDR3 is 15 residues long. For the CDR3, the DNA is TGTGCCAGCAGCGTATCGGCGGGAGGGCCGGAGGAGCAGTACTTC. It codes for CASSVSAGGPEEQYF.

Details on this clonotype: Germline and junction disagree at one end, which may indicate a read error. The V and J genes are TRBV6-2 or TRBV6-3 and TRBJ1-2; no clear D. CDR1 and CDR2 (germline): MNHEY, SVGEGT. The CDR3 length is 13 residues. In DNA form, the CDR3 reads TGTGCCAGCAGTTACGGCAGAAACTATGTCTACACCTTC. Translation: CASSYGRNYVYTF.

This clonotype was found a few times. This chain uses TRBV21-1 with TRBJ2-7; the table's D call, TRBD1, has no DNA check behind it. TRBV21-1 is marked as a pseudogene. This CDR3 is built from 16 residues. The CDR3 sequence: CASSKASRGKTYEQYF. The CDR3 nucleotides read TGTGCCAGCAGCAAAGCTAGCAGGGGGAAAACCTACGAGCAGTACTTC.

The genes are TRBV30 and TRBJ1-3; weak D call: TRBD1 (5 bases). The CDR3 is made up of 14 amino acids. Germline CDR1 GTSNPN, CDR2 SVGIG (reference sequence). Trimming left V 4 bases short and J 6 bases short, with 16 bases between. The CDR3 bases are TGTGCCTGGAATCTTGACAGTCGGTTAAACACCATATATTTT. This sequence encodes CAWNLDSRLNTIYF. Full variable domain (rest looked up from reference TRBV30 and TRBJ1-3): SQTIHQWPATLVQPVGSPLSLECTVEGTSNPNLYWYRQAAGRGLQLLFYSVGIGQISSEVPQNLSASRPQDRQFILSSKKLLLSDSGFYLCAWNLDSRLNTIYFGEGSWLTVV.

The chain links TRBV5-1 to TRBJ2-3; D might be TRBD2 (5 bases). The V end lost 4 bases, the J end lost 8 bases, and 11 bases lay between the germline ends. Germline values: CDR1 SGHRS, CDR2 YFSETQ. The CDR3 is made up of 12 amino acids. The CDR3 region is CASSPSIGTQYF. Here the CDR3 DNA reads TGCGCCAGCAGCCCTAGCATCGGTACGCAGTATTTT.

This clonotype was observed a handful of times. The chain uses TRBV3-1 and TRBJ2-1; 9 bases match TRBD2. The CDR3 loop spans 16 amino acids. CDR1 and CDR2 from the germline V gene are LGHDT and YNNKEL (reference sequence). The V gene end was trimmed by 1 base and the J gene end by 4 bases; junction bases not matched to a gene: 5. CDR3 amino acids: CASSQVPSGVYNEQFF. DNA of the CDR3: TGTGCCAGCAGCCAAGTTCCTAGCGGGGTATACAATGAGCAGTTCTTC.

The chain couples TRBV12-3 or TRBV12-4 to TRBJ2-1; D possibly corresponds to TRBD2 (6 bases). This CDR3 is built from 11 residues. V lost 7 bases to trimming and J lost 12 bases, with 13 bases between them. CDR3: CASNWRGLQFF. In DNA, the CDR3 is TGTGCCAGCAACTGGCGGGGCTTGCAGTTCTTC.

This clonotype has a count of ten or more. The CDR3 here is CASSLVIAGGLGEQFF. CDR3 sequence (DNA): TGTGCCAGCAGCCTAGTCATAGCGGGAGGGCTTGGTGAGCAGTTCTTC. The chain has TRBV7-2 and TRBJ2-1, with 11 bases lining up with TRBD2. V lost 5 bases, J lost 9 bases, and 12 bases stayed unmatched. The CDR3 has 16 residues. Germline CDR1 reads SGHTA; CDR2 reads FQGNSA.

This clonotype was detected only a few times. This chain links TRBV5-1 with TRBJ2-7, with 7 bases lining up with TRBD1. The germline gives CDR1 SGHRS, CDR2 YFSETQ. The CDR3 is 15 amino acids. V lost 5 bases and J lost 2; bases outside the gene matches: 10. CDR3 nucleotide sequence: TGCGCCAGCAGTTTTACAGGGGTGAACCCCTACGAGCAGTACTTC. This codes for CASSFTGVNPYEQYF.